This entry lists 7 T cell receptor beta chains sequenced from one sample in a study of T cells after posttransplantation cyclophosphamide. Measured with immunoSEQ multiplex PCR; TCRdb has only the in-frame clones, and not every one. The sample has about 18,000 clones; approximately 87% are singletons. Sequenced sample: memory CD4+ T cells sorted from blood. Source of these receptors: a man aged 25 to 40 in good health and a related stem cell transplant donor.

V is TRBV11-1 and J is TRBJ1-1; 7 positions match TRBD1. CDR1 is SGHAT, CDR2 FQDESV, per germline (reference sequence). The ends lost 7 bases at V and 1 base at J; junction bases unmatched: 6. The length of the CDR3 is 14 residues. CDR3 amino acids: CASNPGGRNTEAFF. CDR3 DNA sequence: TGTGCCAGCAACCCAGGGGGTAGGAACACTGAAGCTTTCTTT. The complete variable domain, with remaining parts taken from reference TRBV11-1 and TRBJ1-1, reads EAEVAQSPRYKITEKSQAVAFWCDPISGHATLYWYRQILGQGPELLVQFQDESVVDDSQLPKDRFSAERLKGVDSTLKIQPAELGDSAMYLCASNPGGRNTEAFFGQGTRLTVV.

The chain is built from TRBV29-1 and TRBJ1-5; TRBD1 matches 8 bases. V lost 6 bases and J lost 1; bases outside the gene matches: 8. CDR1 is SQVTM, CDR2 ANQGSEA, per germline. The CDR3 sequence is 15 residues long. CDR3 amino acids: CSVGTGGGSNQPQHF. The CDR3 nucleotides are TGCAGCGTAGGTACAGGGGGAGGGAGCAATCAGCCCCAGCATTTT.

V gene TRBV5-6 combines with J gene TRBJ1-3; D call uncertain. Germline CDR1 SGHDT, CDR2 YYEEEE. The CDR3 totals 14 residues. Trimming stripped 5 bases from V and 1 base from J, with 10 bases between. The CDR3 DNA reads TGTGCCAGCAGTTCCGACATATCTGGAAACACCATATATTTT. Translating it yields CASSSDISGNTIYF.

This clone was observed once. The genes are TRBV7-8 and TRBJ1-3, with D possibly TRBD1 on 5 matching bases. The CDR3 sequence is 15 residues long. Germline CDR1 is SGHVS and CDR2 is FQNEAQ. The V and J ends lost 2 bases and 2 bases respectively, with 10 bases between them. The CDR3 DNA reads as TGTGCCAGCAGCTTAACAGGCCTCGCTGGAAACACCATATATTTT. Protein: CASSLTGLAGNTIYF.

This clone has only one observation. The V call is TRBV12-5, the J call TRBJ2-2; TRBD2 might be the D (5 bases). The V end lost 3 bases, the J end lost 4 bases, and 12 bases lay between the germline ends. The CDR3 covers 15 residues. Germline values: CDR1 LGHNT, CDR2 FRNRAP. CDR3 amino acids: CASGLGGWGTGELFF. CDR3 sequence (DNA): TGTGCTAGTGGTTTAGGAGGTTGGGGCACCGGGGAGCTGTTTTTT.

The chain links TRBV12-5 to TRBJ1-1, with TRBD1 as a possible D gene (5 bases). The CDR3 is 13 amino acids. V was cut by 3 bases and J by 5 bases, with 10 bases left in between. Germline V lookup: CDR1 LGHNT, CDR2 FRNRAP. DNA for the CDR3: TGTGCTAGTGGTTTCGGTAGGGGAACTGAAGCTTTCTTT. Translated: CASGFGRGTEAFF.

Worth noting for this clone: The germline gene is not matched at one end of the junction; a read error may be the cause. The V gene is TRBV11-2, the J gene TRBJ1-1; weak D call: TRBD1 (5 bases). The CDR3 loop spans 14 amino acids. Germline loops: CDR1 SGHAT, CDR2 FQNNGV. This CDR3 is CVSSPVGALTEAFF. Written as DNA, the CDR3 is TGTGTCAGCAGCCCCGTAGGGGCATTGACTGAAGCTTTCTTT.